Below are 7 T cell receptor beta chains sequenced from a single sample in a study of T-cell memory formation after mild COVID-19. In TCRdb, the 5' RACE reads were re-called with MiXCR into one record per CDR3 protein. The repertoire has roughly 220,000 distinct CDR3 sequences, more than 8% of them found once; the top ten carry about 3.8%. The sequencing input was PBMCs or a T cell subset sorted from them (not recorded which). These receptors came from a man in his late teens or twenties who had mild COVID-19 (a few samples of this study predate the infection). Cell type and time point are not known.

This clonotype was counted between two and nine times. CDR3 loop: CASSEGQGQETQYF. The CDR3 DNA is TGCGCCAGCAGCGAGGGACAGGGCCAAGAGACCCAGTACTTC. V usage is TRBV5-1 and J usage is TRBJ2-5, with 9 bases fitting TRBD1. The CDR3 is 14 residues long. Looked up from germline, CDR1 is SGHRS and CDR2 is YFSETQ. After removal of 4 bases from V and 1 base from J, the junction contained 2 bases not matched to a gene.

The V and J genes are TRBV6-2 or TRBV6-3 and TRBJ1-5; TRBD1 is a possible D gene (5 bases). The germline gives CDR1 MNHEY, CDR2 SVGEGT. The ends were cut back, 4 bases at V and 6 bases at J, with 10 bases in the middle. The CDR3 is 13 amino acids. CDR3 amino acids: CASSSQGGQPQHF. DNA of the CDR3: TGTGCCAGCAGTTCGCAGGGTGGTCAGCCCCAGCATTTT.

This clonotype came up a few times. The chain recombines TRBV3-1 with TRBJ1-3; D possibly corresponds to TRBD1 (6 bases). Trimming removed 4 bases at V and 4 bases at J, with 17 bases between. The CDR3 has 16 amino acids. Germline CDR1 reads LGHDT; CDR2 reads YNNKEL (reference sequence). The CDR3 coding sequence is TGTGCCAGCAGCCTCAGATCGGGACAAAGAGGAAACACCATATATTTT. It encodes CASSLRSGQRGNTIYF. The entire variable domain, with the rest obtained from reference TRBV3-1 and TRBJ1-3, is as follows: DTAVSQTPKYLVTQMGNDKSIKCEQNLGHDTMYWYKQDSKKFLKIMFSYNNKELIINETVPNRFSPKSPDKAHLNLHINSLELGDSAVYFCASSLRSGQRGNTIYFGEGSWLTVV.

Remarks on this clonotype: A read error is possible here, since a much larger clone lies one base away. The chain is built from TRBV7-3 and TRBJ2-5; tentatively, D is TRBD2 (5 bases). Germline lookup yields CDR1 SGHTA and CDR2 FQGTGA. This CDR3 comprises 14 residues. CDR3 region: CASSLDRGKETKYF. The CDR3 nucleotides are TGTGCCAGCAGCTTAGATCGGGGTAAAGAGACCAAGTACTTC.

This clonotype was seen many times. The CDR3 is CSGGGQGAVEQFF. Here the CDR3 DNA reads TGCAGCGGCGGAGGACAGGGGGCGGTTGAGCAGTTCTTC. The chain couples TRBV29-1 to TRBJ2-1; 11 bases fit TRBD1. The CDR3 covers 13 residues. CDR1 is SQVTM and CDR2 is ANQGSEA in the germline V gene. The V gene end was trimmed by 7 bases and the J gene end by 9 bases; junction bases not matched to a gene: 8.

The chain carries TRBV27 and TRBJ1-6, with 7 bases that match TRBD1. Germline assignment: CDR1 MNHEY and CDR2 SMNVEV (reference sequence). The CDR3 contains 16 residues. The V segment lost 2 bases and the J segment 4 bases; nucleotides outside the gene matches: 5. The CDR3 here is CASSLRAGGYNSPLHF. CDR3 DNA: TGTGCCAGCAGTTTAAGAGCAGGGGGATATAATTCACCCCTCCACTTT.

This rearrangement joins TRBV7-9 to TRBJ2-7; D not certain. Germline lookup yields CDR1 SEHNR and CDR2 FQNEAQ (reference sequence). The V gene lost 11 bases and the J gene lost 2 bases, with 19 bases spanning the gap. CDR3 length equals 14 residues. The CDR3 loop is CAATLGLDPYEQYF. CDR3 in DNA: TGTGCCGCCACTTTGGGCCTCGACCCCTACGAGCAGTACTTC.